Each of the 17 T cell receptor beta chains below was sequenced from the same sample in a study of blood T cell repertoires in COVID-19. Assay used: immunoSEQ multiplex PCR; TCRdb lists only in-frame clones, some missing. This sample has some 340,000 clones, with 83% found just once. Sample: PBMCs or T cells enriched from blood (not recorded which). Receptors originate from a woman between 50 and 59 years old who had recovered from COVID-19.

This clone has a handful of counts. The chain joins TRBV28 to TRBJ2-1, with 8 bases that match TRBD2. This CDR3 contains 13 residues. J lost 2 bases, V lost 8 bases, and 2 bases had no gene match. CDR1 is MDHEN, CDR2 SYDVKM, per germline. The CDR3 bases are TGTGCCAGCCTAGCGGGTACCTACAATGAGCAGTTCTTC. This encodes CASLAGTYNEQFF.

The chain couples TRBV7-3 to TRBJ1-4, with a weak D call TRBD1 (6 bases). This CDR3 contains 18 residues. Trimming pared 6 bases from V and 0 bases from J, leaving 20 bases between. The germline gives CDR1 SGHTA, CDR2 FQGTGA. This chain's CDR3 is CASRHRLDSRATNEKLFF. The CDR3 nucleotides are TGTGCCAGCAGACATCGCCTGGACAGTCGTGCAACTAATGAAAAACTGTTTTTT.

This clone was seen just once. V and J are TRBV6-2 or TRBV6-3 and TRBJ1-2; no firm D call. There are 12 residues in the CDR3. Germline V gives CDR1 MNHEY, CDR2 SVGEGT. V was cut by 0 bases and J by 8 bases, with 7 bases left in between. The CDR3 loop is CASSYSLMGYTF. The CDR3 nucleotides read TGTGCCAGCAGTTACTCCCTAATGGGCTACACCTTC.

CDR3 sequence reads: CAWSGASGISTDTQYF. The CDR3 DNA follows: TGTGCCTGGAGTGGGGCTAGCGGGATTAGCACAGATACGCAGTATTTT. The chain uses TRBV30 and TRBJ2-3, with 9 bases fitting TRBD2. Germline CDR1 reads GTSNPN; CDR2 reads SVGIG (reference sequence). The J segment lost 0 bases and the V segment lost 1 base, leaving 5 bases of the junction unmatched. This CDR3 comprises 16 residues.

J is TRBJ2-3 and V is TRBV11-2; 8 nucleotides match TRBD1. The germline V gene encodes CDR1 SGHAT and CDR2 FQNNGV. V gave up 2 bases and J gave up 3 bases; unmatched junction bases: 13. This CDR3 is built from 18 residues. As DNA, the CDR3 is TGTGCCAGCAGCTTAAGGGGCCAAGACAGGGGTCGTACAGATACGCAGTATTTT. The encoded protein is CASSLRGQDRGRTDTQYF. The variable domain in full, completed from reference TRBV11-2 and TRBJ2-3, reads EAGVAQSPRYKIIEKRQSVAFWCNPISGHATLYWYQQILGQGPKLLIQFQNNGVVDDSQLPKDRFSAERLKGVDSTLKIQPAKLEDSAVYLCASSLRGQDRGRTDTQYFGPGTRLTVL.

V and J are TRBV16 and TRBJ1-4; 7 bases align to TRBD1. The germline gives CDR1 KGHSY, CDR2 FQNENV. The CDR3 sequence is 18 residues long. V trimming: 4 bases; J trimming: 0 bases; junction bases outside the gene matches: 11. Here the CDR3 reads CASSPGQESFTTNEKLFF. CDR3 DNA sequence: TGTGCCAGCAGCCCCGGACAGGAGTCTTTCACAACTAATGAAAAACTGTTTTTT.

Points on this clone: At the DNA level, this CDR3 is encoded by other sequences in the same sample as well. The CDR3 nucleotides read TGTGCCAGCAGTGCTGGGGGGGCGAGCAATCAGCCCCAGCATTTT. This translates into CASSAGGASNQPQHF. The rearrangement links TRBV2 to TRBJ1-5; D is possibly TRBD1 (6 bases). V lost 4 bases and J 1 base, leaving 11 bases between the germline ends. Germline CDR1 and CDR2: SNHLY and FYNNEI. CDR3 length equals 15 residues.

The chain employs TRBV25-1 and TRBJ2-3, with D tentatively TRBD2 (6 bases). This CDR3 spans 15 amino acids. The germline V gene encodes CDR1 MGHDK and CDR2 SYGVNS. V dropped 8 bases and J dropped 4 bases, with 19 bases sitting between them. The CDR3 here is CASSMGGMWADTQYF. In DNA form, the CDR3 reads TGTGCCAGCTCGATGGGGGGAATGTGGGCAGATACGCAGTATTTT.

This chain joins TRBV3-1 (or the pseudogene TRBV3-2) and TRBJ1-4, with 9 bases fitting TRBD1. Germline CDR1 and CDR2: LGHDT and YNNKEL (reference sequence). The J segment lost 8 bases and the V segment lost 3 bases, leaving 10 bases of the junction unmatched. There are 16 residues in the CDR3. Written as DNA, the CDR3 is TGTGCCAGCAGCCAGGCCGGGACAGGGAGTAGCGAAAAACTGTTTTTT. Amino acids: CASSQAGTGSSEKLFF.

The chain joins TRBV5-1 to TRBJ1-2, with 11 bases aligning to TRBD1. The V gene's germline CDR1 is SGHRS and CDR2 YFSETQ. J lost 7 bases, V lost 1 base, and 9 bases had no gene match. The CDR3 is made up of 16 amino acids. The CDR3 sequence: CASSLRTGGEYFGYTF. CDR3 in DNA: TGCGCCAGCAGCTTGCGGACAGGGGGCGAATATTTTGGCTACACCTTC.

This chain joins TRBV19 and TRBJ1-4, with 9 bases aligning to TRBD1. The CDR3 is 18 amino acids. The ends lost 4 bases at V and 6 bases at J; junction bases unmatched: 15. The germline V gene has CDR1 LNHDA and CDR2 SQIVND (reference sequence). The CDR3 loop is CASSKTGGLFQVDEKLFF. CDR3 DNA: TGTGCCAGTAGTAAAACAGGGGGCTTATTTCAGGTAGATGAAAAACTGTTTTTT.

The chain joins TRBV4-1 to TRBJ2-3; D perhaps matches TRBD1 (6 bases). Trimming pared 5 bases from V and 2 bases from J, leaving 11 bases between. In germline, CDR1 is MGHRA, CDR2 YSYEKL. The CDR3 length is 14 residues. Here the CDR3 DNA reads TGCGCCAGCAGCTACCGGGACACCACAGATACGCAGTATTTT. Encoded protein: CASSYRDTTDTQYF.

The CDR3 DNA is TGTGCCAGCAGTCCAAACAGGGGCCGGGGTCAGCCCCAGCATTTT. Translation: CASSPNRGRGQPQHF. The chain combines TRBV27 with TRBJ1-5; 7 nucleotides match TRBD1. CDR3 length: 15 residues. Trimming took 5 bases from V and 6 from J; bases not matched to a gene: 10. The germline CDR1 and CDR2 sequences are MNHEY and SMNVEV (reference sequence).

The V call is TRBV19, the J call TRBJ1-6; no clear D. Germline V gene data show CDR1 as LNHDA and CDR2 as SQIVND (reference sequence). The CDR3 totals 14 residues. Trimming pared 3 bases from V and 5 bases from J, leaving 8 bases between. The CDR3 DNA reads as TGTGCCAGTAGTATGAGAGAGGATAATTCACCCCTCCACTTT. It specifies CASSMREDNSPLHF.

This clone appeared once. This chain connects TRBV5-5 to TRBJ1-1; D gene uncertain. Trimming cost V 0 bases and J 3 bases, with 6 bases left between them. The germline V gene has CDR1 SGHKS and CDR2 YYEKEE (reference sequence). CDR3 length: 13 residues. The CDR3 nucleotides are TGTGCCAGCAGCTTGGGGGGAGACACTGAAGCTTTCTTT. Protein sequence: CASSLGGDTEAFF.

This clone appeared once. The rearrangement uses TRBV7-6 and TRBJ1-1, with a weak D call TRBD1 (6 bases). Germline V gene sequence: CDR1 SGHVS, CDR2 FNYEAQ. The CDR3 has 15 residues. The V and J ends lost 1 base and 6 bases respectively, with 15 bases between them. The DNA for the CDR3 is TGTGCCAGCAGCTTAGAGGGGGGGGCGGGCGCTGAAGCTTTCTTT. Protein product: CASSLEGGAGAEAFF.

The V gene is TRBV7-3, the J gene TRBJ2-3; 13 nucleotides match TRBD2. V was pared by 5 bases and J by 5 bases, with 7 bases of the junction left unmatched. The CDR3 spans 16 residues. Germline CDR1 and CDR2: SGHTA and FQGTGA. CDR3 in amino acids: CASSLTSGGYGDTQYF. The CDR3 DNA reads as TGTGCCAGCAGCCTGACTAGCGGGGGGTATGGAGATACGCAGTATTTT.